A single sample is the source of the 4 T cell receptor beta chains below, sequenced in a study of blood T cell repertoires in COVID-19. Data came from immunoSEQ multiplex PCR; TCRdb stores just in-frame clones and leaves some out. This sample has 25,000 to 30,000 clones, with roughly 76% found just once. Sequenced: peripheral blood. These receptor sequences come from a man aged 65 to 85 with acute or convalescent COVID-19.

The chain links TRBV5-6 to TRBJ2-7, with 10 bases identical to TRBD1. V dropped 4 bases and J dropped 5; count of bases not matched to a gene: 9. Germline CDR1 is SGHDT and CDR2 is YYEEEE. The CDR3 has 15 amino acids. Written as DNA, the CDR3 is TGTGCCAGCAGCATGACCGGGACAGGGGCCGACGAGCAGTACTTC. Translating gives CASSMTGTGADEQYF.

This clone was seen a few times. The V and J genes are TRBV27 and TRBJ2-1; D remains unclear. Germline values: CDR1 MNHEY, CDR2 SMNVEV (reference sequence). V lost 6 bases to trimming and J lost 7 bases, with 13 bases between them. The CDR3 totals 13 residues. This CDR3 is CASSPRPANEQFF. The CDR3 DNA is TGTGCCAGCAGCCCTCGCCCCGCGAATGAGCAGTTCTTC.

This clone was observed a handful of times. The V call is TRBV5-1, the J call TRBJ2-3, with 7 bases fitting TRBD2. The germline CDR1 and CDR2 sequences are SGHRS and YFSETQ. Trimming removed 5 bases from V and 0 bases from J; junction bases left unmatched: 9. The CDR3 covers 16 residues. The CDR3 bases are TGCGCCAGCAGACGATTAGCTAGCGGAAGCACAGATACGCAGTATTTT. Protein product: CASRRLASGSTDTQYF.

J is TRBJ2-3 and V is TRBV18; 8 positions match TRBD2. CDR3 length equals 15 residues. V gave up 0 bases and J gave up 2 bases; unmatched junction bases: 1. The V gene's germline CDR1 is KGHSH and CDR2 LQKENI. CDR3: CASSPPGLATDTQYF. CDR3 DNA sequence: TGTGCCAGCTCACCACCCGGACTAGCCACAGATACGCAGTATTTT.